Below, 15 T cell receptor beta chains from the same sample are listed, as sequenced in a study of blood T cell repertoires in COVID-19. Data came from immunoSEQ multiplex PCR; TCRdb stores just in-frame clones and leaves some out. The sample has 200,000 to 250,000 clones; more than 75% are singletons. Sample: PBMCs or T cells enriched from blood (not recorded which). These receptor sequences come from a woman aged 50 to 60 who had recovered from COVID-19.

CDR3 sequence (DNA): TGTGCCTGGAGTGGCAGGGTAAATCGCAATCAGCCCCAGCATTTT. It encodes CAWSGRVNRNQPQHF. This rearrangement joins TRBV30 to TRBJ1-5; D is perhaps TRBD1 (5 bases). V was shortened by 1 base and J by 2 bases, with 12 bases between the two germline ends. There are 15 residues in the CDR3. Germline V gene sequence: CDR1 GTSNPN, CDR2 SVGIG (reference sequence).

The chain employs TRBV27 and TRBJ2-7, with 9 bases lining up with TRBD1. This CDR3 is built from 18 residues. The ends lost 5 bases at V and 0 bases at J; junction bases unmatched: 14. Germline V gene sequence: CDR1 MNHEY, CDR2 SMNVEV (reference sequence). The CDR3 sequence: CASSQGQGRFSGSYEQYF. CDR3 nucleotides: TGTGCCAGCAGTCAGGGACAGGGTCGTTTTTCGGGCTCCTACGAGCAGTACTTC.

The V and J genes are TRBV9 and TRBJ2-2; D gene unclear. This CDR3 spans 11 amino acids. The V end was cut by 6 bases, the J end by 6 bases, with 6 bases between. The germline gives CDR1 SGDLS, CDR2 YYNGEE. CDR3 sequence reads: CASTLAGELFF. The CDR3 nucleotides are TGTGCCAGCACCCTCGCCGGGGAGCTGTTTTTT.

CDR3 nucleotide sequence: TGTGCCAGCAGCTACCTGACAGGGGTTAACAATGAGCAGTTCTTC. Encoded protein: CASSYLTGVNNEQFF. The gene calls are TRBV9 and TRBJ2-1; TRBD1 matches at 8 bases. In germline, CDR1 is SGDLS, CDR2 YYNGEE. The CDR3 totals 15 residues. Unmatched junction bases numbered 8, after V lost 4 bases and J lost 5 bases.

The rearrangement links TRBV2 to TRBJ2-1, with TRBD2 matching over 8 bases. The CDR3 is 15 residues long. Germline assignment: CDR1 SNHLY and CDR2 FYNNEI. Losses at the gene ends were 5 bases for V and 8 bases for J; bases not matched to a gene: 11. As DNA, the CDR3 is TGTGCCAGCAGTCACGCCGGGACTAGGGGGGATGAGCAGTTCTTC. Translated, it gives CASSHAGTRGDEQFF.

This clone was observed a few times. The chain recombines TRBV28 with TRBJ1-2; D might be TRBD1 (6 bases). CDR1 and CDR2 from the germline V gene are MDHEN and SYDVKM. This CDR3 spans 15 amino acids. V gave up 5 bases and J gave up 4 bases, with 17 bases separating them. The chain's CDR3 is CASSQQGFTRYGYTF. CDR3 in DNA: TGTGCCAGCAGTCAACAGGGCTTCACCCGCTATGGCTACACCTTC.

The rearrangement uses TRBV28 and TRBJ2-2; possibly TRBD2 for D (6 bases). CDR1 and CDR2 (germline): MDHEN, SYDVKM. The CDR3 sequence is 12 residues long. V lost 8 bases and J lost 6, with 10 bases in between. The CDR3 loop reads CASRGSAGELFF. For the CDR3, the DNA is TGTGCCAGCCGGGGGTCGGCCGGGGAGCTGTTTTTT.

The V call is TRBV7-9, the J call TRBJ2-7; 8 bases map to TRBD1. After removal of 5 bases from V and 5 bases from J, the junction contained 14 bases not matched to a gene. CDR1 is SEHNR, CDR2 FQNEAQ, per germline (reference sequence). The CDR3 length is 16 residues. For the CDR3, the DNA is TGTGCCAGCAGCCAAGGATACAGGGGGTATATCAACGAGCAGTACTTC. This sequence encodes CASSQGYRGYINEQYF.

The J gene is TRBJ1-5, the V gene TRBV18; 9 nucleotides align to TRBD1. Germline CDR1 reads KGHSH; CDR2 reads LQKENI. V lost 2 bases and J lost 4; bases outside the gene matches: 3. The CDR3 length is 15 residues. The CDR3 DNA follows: TGTGCCAGCTCACCAGGGACAGGGTGGAATCAGCCCCAGCATTTT. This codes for CASSPGTGWNQPQHF.

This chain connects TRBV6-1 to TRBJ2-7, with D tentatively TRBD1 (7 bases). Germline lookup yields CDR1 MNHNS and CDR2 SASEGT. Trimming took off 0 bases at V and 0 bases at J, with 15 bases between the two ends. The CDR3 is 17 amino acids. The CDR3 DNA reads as TGTGCCAGCAGTGAAGCATCCTGGGGGGACAGCTCCTACGAGCAGTACTTC. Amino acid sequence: CASSEASWGDSSYEQYF.

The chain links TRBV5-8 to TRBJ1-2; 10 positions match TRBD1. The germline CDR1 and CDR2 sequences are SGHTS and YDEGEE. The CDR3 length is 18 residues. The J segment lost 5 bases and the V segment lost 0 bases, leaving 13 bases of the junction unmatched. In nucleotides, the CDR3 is TGTGCCAGCAGCTTGGCCGGGGACAGGGGAAGATTCAAATATGGCTACACCTTC. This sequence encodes CASSLAGDRGRFKYGYTF.

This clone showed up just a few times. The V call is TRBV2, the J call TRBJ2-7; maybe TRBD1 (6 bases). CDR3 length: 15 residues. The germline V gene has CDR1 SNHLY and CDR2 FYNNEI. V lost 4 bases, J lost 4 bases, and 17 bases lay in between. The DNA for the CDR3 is TGTGCCAGCAGTGGGACCGGGACACGATTTTACGAGCAGTACTTC. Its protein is CASSGTGTRFYEQYF.

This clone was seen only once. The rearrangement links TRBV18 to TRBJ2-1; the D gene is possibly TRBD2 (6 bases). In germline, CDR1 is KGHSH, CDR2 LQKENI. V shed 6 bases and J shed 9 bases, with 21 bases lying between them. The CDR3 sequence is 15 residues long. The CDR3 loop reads CASSALGGGLAEQFF. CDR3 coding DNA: TGTGCCAGCTCCGCCTTGGGGGGAGGTCTGGCTGAGCAGTTCTTC.

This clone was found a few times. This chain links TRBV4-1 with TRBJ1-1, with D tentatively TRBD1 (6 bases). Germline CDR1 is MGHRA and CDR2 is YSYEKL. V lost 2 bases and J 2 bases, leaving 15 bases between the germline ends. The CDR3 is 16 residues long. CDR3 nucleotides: TGCGCCAGCAGCCAAATCGGGGCAGGGGACAACACTGAAGCTTTCTTT. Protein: CASSQIGAGDNTEAFF.

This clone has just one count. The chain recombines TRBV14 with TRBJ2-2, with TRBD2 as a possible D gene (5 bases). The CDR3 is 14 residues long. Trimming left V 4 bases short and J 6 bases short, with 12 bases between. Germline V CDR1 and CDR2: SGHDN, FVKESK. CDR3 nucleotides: TGTGCCAGCAGCCCCCCCCAGGAGGCCGGGGAGCTGTTTTTT. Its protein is CASSPPQEAGELFF. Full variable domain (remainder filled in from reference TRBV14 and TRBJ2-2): EAGVTQFPSHSVIEKGQTVTLRCDPISGHDNLYWYRRVMGKEIKFLLHFVKESKQDESGMPNNRFLAERTGGTYSTLKVQPAELEDSGVYFCASSPPQEAGELFFGEGSRLTVL.